The rows below give T cell receptor beta chains drawn from one sample of a study of blood T cell repertoires in COVID-19. Here immunoSEQ multiplex PCR was the method, and the copy in TCRdb shows in-frame clones only, minus some. Among more than 100,000 clones, around 86% were seen once, and the ten largest hold roughly 9.1%. Sequencing was performed on peripheral blood. The receptors here all came from a woman aged 60 to 75 with active or convalescent COVID-19. The CDR3 runs from the conserved cysteine through the conserved F or W. A D gene is named only where the DNA matches it firmly.

j_call d_call cdr3_length v_call cdr3_aa
TRBJ2-7 - 14 TRBV5-5 CASSSGTGPYEQYF
TRBJ2-3 - 13 TRBV2 CASNNRRTDTQYF
TRBJ2-3 - 15 TRBV27 CASTRGPSSTDTQYF
TRBJ2-1 TRBD2 15 TRBV7-2 CASSLSGGGRNEQFF
TRBJ1-4 - 13 TRBV5-1 CASSLGRNEKLFF
TRBJ2-7 TRBD2 15 TRBV11-2 CASSLERTSGRGQYF
TRBJ2-2 - 13 TRBV27 CASRLLNTGELFF
TRBJ2-3 TRBD2 14 TRBV19 CASRLAGGPDTQYF
TRBJ2-1 TRBD2 15 TRBV4-2 CASSQELAGLNEQFF
TRBJ1-5 - 15 TRBV28 CASSRAQGNYQPQHF
TRBJ2-2 - 15 TRBV6-2/TRBV6-3 CASSSRLLNTGELFF
TRBJ2-7 - 15 TRBV7-2 CASSLVGWLASEQYF
TRBJ2-5 TRBD2 14 TRBV6-2/TRBV6-3 CASSPSGTWETQYF
TRBJ2-3 TRBD2 15 TRBV19 CASSIVSGNTDTQYF
TRBJ1-1 TRBD1 15 TRBV7-9 CASSLRVQGEDEAFF
TRBJ2-7 TRBD2 15 TRBV7-2 CASREGTSGAYEQYF
TRBJ2-7 - 15 TRBV6-1 CASSETSRGVYEQYF
TRBJ2-1 - 13 TRBV10-3 CATAEVSYNEQFF
TRBJ1-1 - 15 TRBV3-1/TRBV3-2 CASSQERTRGMEAFF
TRBJ1-2 - 14 TRBV14 CASSQEQRNYGYTF
TRBJ1-5 TRBD1 16 TRBV10-2 CASSERTGGGNQPQHF
TRBJ1-6 - 15 TRBV2 CASSQGWSYNSPLHF
TRBJ2-7 - 15 TRBV4-3 CASSQDLANPYEQYF
TRBJ1-2 - 17 TRBV19 CASSPRGAQDANYGYTF
TRBJ2-7 TRBD2 14 TRBV9 CASSALASAYEQYF
TRBJ2-5 TRBD2 16 TRBV5-5 CASSLGGTSTGETQYF
TRBJ1-1 - 11 TRBV20-1 CSASGGLPAFF
TRBJ1-6 - 14 TRBV7-3 CASSPGQPNSPLHF
TRBJ1-5 - 17 TRBV19 CASSPRQQGVSNQPQHF
TRBJ2-3 - 15 TRBV9 CASSVGLTSTDTQYF
TRBJ2-1 TRBD1 15 TRBV5-1 CASSLGQGVLNEQFF
TRBJ2-3 TRBD1 16 TRBV5-1 CASSPGDRAGTDTQYF
TRBJ2-1 - 15 TRBV7-2 CASSSYGGWYNEQFF
TRBJ2-1 - 13 TRBV6-2/TRBV6-3 CASTPDSYNEQFF
TRBJ1-3 TRBD1 14 TRBV2 CASSPDRGRNTIYF
TRBJ2-5 TRBD2 17 TRBV11-2 CASSFPPLREDQETQYF
TRBJ2-1 TRBD2 15 TRBV19 CASSIGLAGYNEQFF
TRBJ1-1 - 16 TRBV4-3 CASSQGWDTENTEAFF
TRBJ1-1 - 14 TRBV7-2 CASSLVSVNTEAFF
TRBJ2-5 - 14 TRBV5-1 CASSLNLGGETQYF
TRBJ2-5 TRBD1 15 TRBV28 CASSTTGTVQETQYF
TRBJ2-7 TRBD1 18 TRBV28 CASSLKRRQGPIPYEQYF
TRBJ1-2 - 14 TRBV2 CASSYLGVRYGYTF
TRBJ2-7 - 14 TRBV6-5 CASSILTGPHEQYF
TRBJ1-5 - 15 TRBV19 CASTPTGLAVQPQHF
TRBJ2-5 TRBD2 14 TRBV4-3 CASSQVRGGETQYF
TRBJ2-1 TRBD2 15 TRBV2 CASTQTSGGANEQFF
TRBJ1-5 - 11 TRBV21-1 CASSNLQPQHF
TRBJ2-1 TRBD1 17 TRBV7-6 CASSSNRGSSSYNEQFF
TRBJ1-2 - 17 TRBV15 CATSSVRDFRSNYGYTF
TRBJ1-2 TRBD1 15 TRBV3-1/TRBV3-2 CASSRDRGRSYGYTF